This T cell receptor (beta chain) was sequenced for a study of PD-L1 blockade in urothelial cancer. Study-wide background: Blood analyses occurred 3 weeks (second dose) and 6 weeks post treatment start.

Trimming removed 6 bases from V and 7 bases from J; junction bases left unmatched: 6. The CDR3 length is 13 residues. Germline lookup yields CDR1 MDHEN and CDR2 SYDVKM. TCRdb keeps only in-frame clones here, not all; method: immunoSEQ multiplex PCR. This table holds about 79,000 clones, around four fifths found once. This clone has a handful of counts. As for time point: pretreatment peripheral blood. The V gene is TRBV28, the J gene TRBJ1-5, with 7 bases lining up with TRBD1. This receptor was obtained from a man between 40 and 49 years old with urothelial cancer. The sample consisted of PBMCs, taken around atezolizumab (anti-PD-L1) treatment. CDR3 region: CASSSQGIQPQHF. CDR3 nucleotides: TGTGCCAGCAGCTCACAGGGGATCCAGCCCCAGCATTTT.